This T cell receptor beta chain was found in a study of T cell changes during pregnancy in multiple sclerosis. This clone showed up just once. Using immunoSEQ multiplex PCR, the repertoire was profiled, and TCRdb retains in-frame clones only, with some absent. The data hold 30,000 to 40,000 clones, with about 90% observed a single time. Germline lookup yields CDR1 MDHEN and CDR2 SYDVKM. The CDR3 is 16 residues long. V lost 8 bases to trimming and J lost 2 bases; unmatched junction nucleotides: 9. Specimen: CD4+ T cells from peripheral blood mononuclear cells, collected in the third trimester of pregnancy. This chain links TRBV28 with TRBJ1-2; the match to TRBD1 covers 12 bases. The origin of this receptor is a female donor in good health, enrolled as a control in a pregnancy study. The CDR3 protein is CASSSPGQGANYGYTF. Written as DNA, the CDR3 is TGTGCCAGCTCATCGCCGGGACAGGGGGCGAACTATGGCTACACCTTC.